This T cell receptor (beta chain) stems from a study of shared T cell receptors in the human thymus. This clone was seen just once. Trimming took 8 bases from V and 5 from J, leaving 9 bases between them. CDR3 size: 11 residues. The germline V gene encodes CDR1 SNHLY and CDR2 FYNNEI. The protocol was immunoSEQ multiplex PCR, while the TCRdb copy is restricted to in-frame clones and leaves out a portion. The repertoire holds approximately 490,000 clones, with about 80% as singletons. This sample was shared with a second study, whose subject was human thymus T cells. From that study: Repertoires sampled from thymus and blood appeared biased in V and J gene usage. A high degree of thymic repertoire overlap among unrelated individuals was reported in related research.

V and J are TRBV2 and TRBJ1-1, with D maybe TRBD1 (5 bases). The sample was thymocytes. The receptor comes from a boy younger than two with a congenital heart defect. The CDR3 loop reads CASGAETEAFF. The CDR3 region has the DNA TGTGCCAGCGGGGCAGAGACTGAAGCTTTCTTT.